This paragraph covers one T cell receptor (beta chain) sequence. As yet, its antigen is unknown. The source of the sample is a study of cytomegalovirus exposure and HLA in healthy donors. Overall study context: The 120 validation repertoires and the roughly 670 first-cohort repertoires shared a platform, a later analysis reported.

Study-level findings and limits: Among TCR sequences, most were rare, though some public TCRs appeared in many donors. Reports indicated that the classifier achieved high specificity and sensitivity in diagnosing cytomegalovirus status. In vitro experiments confirmed that a few CMV-associated chains were specific for CMV antigens.

Repertoires were generated with immunoSEQ multiplex PCR, while TCRdb's copy carries only in-frame clones and drops some. The sample carries about 130,000 clones, about 90% recorded once. CDR3 length: 15 residues. Germline loops: CDR1 SGHNT, CDR2 YYREEE (reference sequence). V lost 0 bases to trimming and J lost 2 bases, with 9 bases between them. The chain recombines TRBV5-4 with TRBJ1-3; maybe TRBD1 (5 bases). This sequence originates from a young man in good health and CMV-seronegative. Sample: PBMCs. CDR3 DNA: TGTGCCAGCAGCTTGGGGCCAGGGACTGGAAACACCATATATTTT. Protein product: CASSLGPGTGNTIYF.